These T cell receptor beta chains were read from a single sample in a study of shared clonotypes between healthy human individuals. TCRdb's table, derived via immunoSEQ multiplex PCR, lists solely in-frame clones and lacks some. The table includes fewer than 1.6 million clones, approximately 98.5% detected once. The sample taken for sequencing was naive CD4+ T cells sorted from blood. The receptors were gathered from a man aged 25 to 40 in good health. Each CDR3 is given without its conserved first and last residue. Each record gives: J gene, V gene, CDR3 protein.

j_gene: TRBJ2-7
v_gene: TRBV5-1
CDR3aa: ASSPGLAGGPAYEQY

j_gene: TRBJ1-2
v_gene: TRBV6-6
CDR3aa: ASSYTKGHPYGYT

j_gene: TRBJ2-7
v_gene: TRBV5-4
CDR3aa: ASSFNTYEQY

j_gene: TRBJ1-2
v_gene: TRBV28
CDR3aa: ANYGPLNGYT

j_gene: TRBJ2-5
v_gene: TRBV18
CDR3aa: ASSPTGQQETQY

j_gene: TRBJ2-2
v_gene: TRBV5-6
CDR3aa: ASSLFLAGGQVYTGELF

j_gene: TRBJ1-2
v_gene: TRBV28
CDR3aa: ASRVERFNGYT

j_gene: TRBJ2-2
v_gene: TRBV6-5
CDR3aa: ASSGGARTGELF

j_gene: TRBJ2-7
v_gene: TRBV19
CDR3aa: ASSARGYEQY

j_gene: TRBJ2-3
v_gene: TRBV5-1
CDR3aa: ASSLATGNTDTQY

j_gene: TRBJ1-3
v_gene: TRBV19
CDR3aa: ASHRDTGRNTIY